This record looks at one T cell receptor beta chain sequence and its context. No antigen is known for it. These data belong to a study of shared clonotypes between healthy human individuals. Data came from immunoSEQ multiplex PCR; TCRdb stores just in-frame clones and leaves some out. The sample has approximately 2,000,000 clones; just under 95% are singletons. Whole-study findings and limits: Some naive CD4 clonotypes, 4% to 6%, turned up in common across several donors. On the whole, naive subsets had larger estimated richness than memory subsets had.

In the naive CD8 group, cells lacked CD45RO and were positively selected for CCR7, so terminally differentiated effector memory CD45RA+ cells were left out. The CDR3 has 13 amino acids. In germline, CDR1 is LNHNV, CDR2 YYDKDF (reference sequence). With 4 bases removed from V and 5 bases from J, the gap between germline ends came to 11 bases. The chain has TRBV15 and TRBJ1-1; D remains ambiguous. The source material was naive CD8+ T cells from PBMCs. The TCR was taken from a man aged 18 to 29 in good health. Some clones in this sample may be carry-over from other donors' samples. CDR3 nucleotide sequence: TGTGCCACCAGCACTAGTGAAGGTACTGAAGCTTTCTTT. It codes for CATSTSEGTEAFF.